A single sample gave rise to the 15 T cell receptor beta chains below, sequenced in a study of CD8+CD57+ T cells in acquired aplastic anemia. Genomic DNA served as template for TCR beta VDJ and CDR3 profiling. TCRdb fed the reads into MiXCR, producing one record per CDR3 protein. The table has hundreds of thousands of distinct CDR3 sequences, 65% to 75% seen once. The sequencing input was sorted CD4+, CD8+, or CD8+CD57+ T cells (not recorded which) from PBMCs. Receptor source: a human donor in good health, serving as a control.

The chain has TRBV20-1 and TRBJ2-7; D gene ambiguous. The CDR3 is 14 residues long. Per the germline V gene, CDR1 is DFQATT and CDR2 is SNEGSKA (reference sequence). V was shortened by 3 bases and J by 0 bases, with 12 bases between the two germline ends. CDR3 coding DNA: TGCAGTGCTAGGCCCTTGACGAGCTCCTACGAGCAGTACTTC. Its translation is CSARPLTSSYEQYF.

Comment on this clonotype: One end of the junction does not line up with germline, which may come from a read error. The CDR3 is CACSVIGSPLHF. The CDR3 DNA follows: TGCGCCTGCAGTGTGATTGGTTCACCCCTCCACTTT. The chain carries TRBV4-1 and TRBJ1-6; D unresolved. The CDR3 contains 12 residues. Germline V CDR1 and CDR2: MGHRA, YSYEKL.

The rearrangement links TRBV7-9 to TRBJ1-2, with D tentatively TRBD1 (5 bases). The CDR3 has 12 amino acids. Germline lookup yields CDR1 SEHNR and CDR2 FQNEAQ (reference sequence). V shed 6 bases and J shed 6 bases, with 11 bases lying between them. As DNA, the CDR3 is TGTGCCAGCAGTTTGACAGTTGATGGCTACACCTTC. Protein sequence: CASSLTVDGYTF.

To note about this clonotype: A read error may produce the germline difference seen at one junction end. The chain uses TRBV7-2 and TRBJ1-1; weak D call: TRBD1 (6 bases). The length of the CDR3 is 14 residues. The V gene's germline CDR1 is SGHTA and CDR2 FQGNSA. The CDR3 DNA reads TGTGCCAGCACCAAGGGGGAGGCCTACACTGAAGTTTTCTTT. This translates into CASTKGEAYTEVFF.

The chain is built from TRBV20-1 and TRBJ1-2, with D maybe TRBD1 (5 bases). Germline lookup yields CDR1 DFQATT and CDR2 SNEGSKA (reference sequence). Trimming stripped 6 bases from V and 9 bases from J, with 20 bases between. The CDR3 has 13 amino acids. The CDR3 here is CSAQWGGENCYTF. In DNA, the CDR3 is TGCAGTGCCCAATGGGGGGGGGAAAATTGCTACACCTTC.

This clonotype was recorded many times. V and J are TRBV13 and TRBJ1-5; no definite D call. V shed 3 bases and J shed 9 bases, with 12 bases lying between them. The CDR3 consists of 13 residues. Germline V lookup: CDR1 PRHDT, CDR2 FYEKMQ (reference sequence). The CDR3 coding sequence is TGTGCCAGCAGCTTCAAACCCGATCGGCCCCAGCATTTT. This translates into CASSFKPDRPQHF.

The chain uses TRBV7-8 and TRBJ2-5; the D call may be TRBD1 or TRBD2 (5 bases each). V lost 2 bases to trimming and J lost 10 bases, with 23 bases between them. Germline loops: CDR1 SGHVS, CDR2 FQNEAQ. This CDR3 has 16 amino acids. CDR3 sequence reads: CASSLPEGRVGANQYF. The CDR3 bases are TGTGCCAGCAGCTTACCTGAGGGCAGGGTGGGAGCTAACCAGTACTTC.

The chain joins TRBV7-3 to TRBJ2-1, with a tentative D call TRBD2 (5 bases). This CDR3 region has 13 residues. Germline lookup yields CDR1 SGHTA and CDR2 FQGTGA. Trimming left V 3 bases short and J 9 bases short, with 12 bases between. CDR3 protein: CASSFARSGEQFF. As DNA, the CDR3 is TGTGCCAGCAGCTTCGCGCGCAGCGGTGAGCAGTTCTTC.

This clonotype was observed a single time. J is TRBJ1-5 and V is TRBV5-1; no clear D gene. V was clipped by 3 bases and J by 12 bases, with 16 bases between them. Germline V lookup: CDR1 SGHRS, CDR2 YFSETQ. This CDR3 is 13 amino acids long. The CDR3 coding sequence is TGCGCCAGCAGCTACAGTGACAATGAGCACCAGCATTTT. As protein: CASSYSDNEHQHF.

This clonotype was picked up a small number of times. The chain recombines TRBV2 with TRBJ1-2, with D tentatively TRBD1 (5 bases). The CDR3 spans 14 residues. CDR1 is SNHLY, CDR2 FYNNEI, per germline. The V and J ends lost 2 bases and 4 bases respectively, with 11 bases between them. The CDR3: CASSEMGRAYGYTF. CDR3 nucleotides: TGTGCCAGCAGTGAAATGGGGCGCGCCTATGGCTACACCTTC.

Notes on this clonotype: The CDR3 does not close with the conserved phenylalanine or tryptophan, likely indicating a read error. The DNA is omitted, as the CDR3 cannot be located on it reliably, and the CDR3 follows TCRdb's listing. V and J are TRBV2 and TRBJ1-6. A total of 16 residues make up the CDR3, ends included. Germline lookup yields CDR1 SNHLY and CDR2 FYNNEI. This CDR3 is CASSFRPDDPNSPHHV.

This clonotype has ten or more counts. The V gene is TRBV11-2, the J gene TRBJ2-3; tentative D call: TRBD2 (7 bases). Per germline, CDR1 SGHAT and CDR2 FQNNGV. The V gene lost 2 bases and the J gene lost 5 bases, with 14 bases spanning the gap. CDR3 length: 15 amino acids. The CDR3 nucleotides are TGTGCCAGCAGCTTAAGGGGGGGGGCCGAAGATACGCAGTATTTT. It specifies CASSLRGGAEDTQYF.

CDR3 nucleotides: TGTGCCACCGCCAAGGACCGGGACGGACAAACCGACCAGTACTTC. It translates to CATAKDRDGQTDQYF. V usage is TRBV10-3 and J usage is TRBJ2-5; D may be TRBD1 or TRBD2 (5 bases each). V was pared by 10 bases and J by 10 bases, with 28 bases between. The CDR3 is 15 amino acids. The germline CDR1 and CDR2 sequences are ENHRY and SYGVKD.

The V call is TRBV6-2 or TRBV6-3, the J call TRBJ2-1; 8 positions agree with TRBD2. The CDR3 spans 16 residues. CDR1 is MNHEY, CDR2 SVGEGT, per germline. Trimming took 1 base from V and 2 from J; bases not matched to a gene: 4. CDR3 DNA sequence: TGTGCCAGCAGTTACTTCCTAGCGGGCACCTACAATGAGCAGTTCTTC. This encodes CASSYFLAGTYNEQFF.

CDR3 in DNA: TGTGCCAGCAGCGAAGAGAGCCCGGGGGGGGGAAATGAGCAGTTCTTC. Amino acids: CASSEESPGGGNEQFF. V usage is TRBV7-2 and J usage is TRBJ2-1; 8 bases line up with TRBD2. The junction had 13 bases not matched to a gene; V was cut back by 5 bases and J by 7 bases. This CDR3 spans 16 amino acids. Germline V gives CDR1 SGHTA, CDR2 FQGNSA. The full variable domain, with the rest looked up from reference TRBV7-2 and TRBJ2-1, is GAGVSQSPSNKVTEKGKDVELRCDPISGHTALYWYRQSLGQGLEFLIYFQGNSAPDKSGLPSDRFSAERTGGSVSTLTIQRTQQEDSAVYLCASSEESPGGGNEQFFGPGTRLTVL.